This T cell receptor (beta chain) was sequenced in a study of shared clonotypes between healthy human individuals. CDR1 and CDR2 (germline): SGHTA, FQGNSA. The ends were cut back, 5 bases at V and 6 bases at J, with 17 bases in the middle. CDR3 length: 15 amino acids. Clones were sequenced by immunoSEQ multiplex PCR, and TCRdb holds only the in-frame ones, with some missing. The sample comprises some 1 million clones, approximately 70% of which are singletons, and approximately 1.5% rests with the top ten. Sequenced material: memory CD4+ T cells sorted from blood. Stated subset: CD45RA-negative fraction. This receptor was identified in a man aged 18 to 29 in good health. The genes are TRBV7-2 and TRBJ1-5, with D perhaps matching TRBD1 (6 bases). CDR3 in DNA: TGTGCCAGCAGCGAACGCGTCGGGGGCTCTCAGCCCCAGCATTTT. Translation: CASSERVGGSQPQHF. The complete variable domain, with remaining parts taken from reference TRBV7-2 and TRBJ1-5, reads GAGVSQSPSNKVTEKGKDVELRCDPISGHTALYWYRQSLGQGLEFLIYFQGNSAPDKSGLPSDRFSAERTGGSVSTLTIQRTQQEDSAVYLCASSERVGGSQPQHFGDGTRLSIL.